The 17 T cell receptor beta chains reported below all come from one sample, sequenced in a study of blood T cell repertoires in COVID-19. Repertoires were generated with immunoSEQ multiplex PCR, while TCRdb's copy carries only in-frame clones and drops some. The sample lists roughly 30,000 clones; 85% were seen once. The sample comprised peripheral blood. Source of these receptors: a human donor with acute or convalescent COVID-19. The donor label of this sample is uncertain.

The chain recombines TRBV6-6 with TRBJ1-3; 8 bases map to TRBD1. The CDR3 runs to 19 residues. The V gene's germline CDR1 is MNHNY and CDR2 SVGAGI (reference sequence). V trimming: 6 bases; J trimming: 2 bases; junction bases outside the gene matches: 18. As DNA, the CDR3 is TGTGCCAGCAGCTCGCTTACCCGACAGGGGCTCGTCGCTGGAAACACCATATATTTT. Translated: CASSSLTRQGLVAGNTIYF.

This clone has only one observation. The rearrangement links TRBV2 to TRBJ1-5, with TRBD1 matching 7 bases. The CDR3 runs 14 residues. Germline trimming cut 5 bases from V and 0 bases from J; bases unmatched to any gene: 1. Germline V gene lookup returns CDR1 SNHLY and CDR2 FYNNEI. CDR3 region: CASSRGHSNQPQHF. CDR3 nucleotides: TGTGCCAGCAGTAGGGGGCATAGCAATCAGCCCCAGCATTTT. The variable domain in full, completed from reference TRBV2 and TRBJ1-5, reads EPEVTQTPSHQVTQMGQEVILRCVPISNHLYFYWYRQILGQKVEFLVSFYNNEISEKSEIFDDQFSVERPDGSNFTLKIRSTKLEDSAMYFCASSRGHSNQPQHFGDGTRLSIL.

J is TRBJ2-7 and V is TRBV19, with 8 bases that match TRBD1. This CDR3 has 15 residues. The trim removed 11 bases at V and 1 base at J, leaving 13 bases unmatched. Germline-derived CDR1 and CDR2 are LNHDA and SQIVND (reference sequence). CDR3 amino acids: CASRPGGPSSYEQYF. The CDR3 DNA reads TGTGCCTCACGACCAGGGGGCCCTTCATCCTACGAGCAGTACTTC.

The rearrangement links TRBV30 to TRBJ2-1; D unresolved. V shed 3 bases and J shed 13 bases, with 19 bases lying between them. The length of the CDR3 is 13 residues. Germline V gene lookup returns CDR1 GTSNPN and CDR2 SVGIG (reference sequence). CDR3 residues: CAWRDVPSPVQFF. CDR3 nucleotide sequence: TGTGCCTGGAGAGATGTTCCATCCCCGGTTCAGTTCTTC.

The chain links TRBV7-6 to TRBJ1-5, with a tentative D call TRBD1 (6 bases). V shed 1 base and J shed 9 bases, with 19 bases lying between them. CDR1 is SGHVS and CDR2 is FNYEAQ in the germline V gene. This CDR3 has 16 amino acids. Here the CDR3 reads CASSLEGSRGFGPQHF. In nucleotides, the CDR3 is TGTGCCAGCAGCTTAGAGGGGAGCAGGGGCTTTGGGCCCCAGCATTTT.

The rearrangement links TRBV6-2 or TRBV6-3 to TRBJ1-2, with a tentative D call TRBD1 (6 bases). Germline CDR1 reads MNHEY; CDR2 reads SVGEGT. The CDR3 sequence is 15 residues long. Trimming removed 2 bases at V and 7 bases at J, with 17 bases between. CDR3 amino acids: CASSYPAYRDRGYTF. CDR3 in DNA: TGTGCCAGCAGTTACCCTGCTTACAGGGATCGTGGCTACACCTTC.

The V call is TRBV18, the J call TRBJ2-6, with TRBD1 matching over 10 bases. The V gene end was trimmed by 3 bases and the J gene end by 2 bases; junction bases not matched to a gene: 4. Germline V gives CDR1 KGHSH, CDR2 LQKENI. CDR3 length: 17 residues. CDR3 sequence (DNA): TGTGCCAGCTCACCTGCCGGGACAGGGGCTGGGGCCAACGTCCTGACTTTC. This translates into CASSPAGTGAGANVLTF.

The rearrangement joins TRBV3-1 (or the pseudogene TRBV3-2) to TRBJ2-3; TRBD1 might be the D (5 bases). The germline gives CDR1 LGHDT, CDR2 YNNKEL (reference sequence). V dropped 3 bases and J dropped 1 base, with 14 bases sitting between them. The CDR3 extends over 16 amino acids. CDR3 nucleotides: TGTGCCAGCAGCCATACCAGGGTGGGTGGCACAGATACGCAGTATTTT. It encodes CASSHTRVGGTDTQYF.

This chain connects TRBV6-2 or TRBV6-3 to TRBJ2-1, with 15 bases identical to TRBD2. With V trimmed by 6 bases and J by 0 bases, 21 bases remained unmatched. The CDR3 length is 23 residues. Looked up from germline, CDR1 is MNHEY and CDR2 is SVGEGT. In DNA form, the CDR3 reads TGTGCCAGCAGCCCCGGACAGGGGAACGGACTAGCGGGAGGGGGGGACTCCTACAATGAGCAGTTCTTC. It yields the protein CASSPGQGNGLAGGGDSYNEQFF.

The chain joins TRBV30 to TRBJ1-6, with 7 bases identical to TRBD1. Looked up from germline, CDR1 is GTSNPN and CDR2 is SVGIG (reference sequence). The CDR3 totals 12 residues. Germline trimming cut 8 bases from V and 10 bases from J; bases unmatched to any gene: 8. This CDR3 reads CATNRGKSPLHF. CDR3 bases: TGTGCCACGAACAGGGGAAAGTCACCCCTCCACTTT.

The chain links TRBV11-3 to TRBJ1-2, with D maybe TRBD1 (5 bases). This CDR3 has 16 residues. Trimming pared 2 bases from V and 4 bases from J, leaving 17 bases between. Germline CDR1 SGHNT, CDR2 YENEEA. The CDR3 sequence: CASSLSFSGVTYGYTF. DNA of the CDR3: TGTGCCAGCAGCTTATCATTCTCGGGGGTCACCTATGGCTACACCTTC. The whole variable domain, remainder taken from reference TRBV11-3 and TRBJ1-2, is EAGVVQSPRYKIIEKKQPVAFWCNPISGHNTLYWYLQNLGQGPELLIRYENEEAVDDSQLPKDRFSAERLKGVDSTLKIQPAELGDSAVYLCASSLSFSGVTYGYTFGSGTRLTVV.

The gene calls are TRBV3-1 (or the pseudogene TRBV3-2) and TRBJ1-4; possibly TRBD1 for D (5 bases). The germline V gene encodes CDR1 LGHDT and CDR2 YNNKEL (reference sequence). CDR3 length equals 20 residues. V lost 1 base and J lost 2, with 23 bases in between. CDR3 DNA sequence: TGTGCCAGCAGCCAAGCGAATTTGCCAGGGAGGTACGGTACTAATGAAAAACTGTTTTTT. Encoded protein: CASSQANLPGRYGTNEKLFF.

The rearrangement uses TRBV6-5 and TRBJ1-1, with D uncertain. Trimming took off 5 bases at V and 0 bases at J, with 10 bases between the two ends. Germline V gives CDR1 MNHEY, CDR2 SVGAGI. CDR3 length equals 14 residues. CDR3: CASSLFAVNTEAFF. CDR3 nucleotides: TGTGCCAGCAGTCTTTTCGCGGTGAACACTGAAGCTTTCTTT.

The chain links TRBV2 to TRBJ1-5; the D is unclear. The CDR3 is made up of 15 amino acids. Germline assignment: CDR1 SNHLY and CDR2 FYNNEI. Trimming took 2 bases from V and 0 from J, leaving 8 bases between them. This chain's CDR3 is CASSESQNSNQPQHF. CDR3 nucleotides: TGTGCCAGCAGTGAAAGTCAGAATAGCAATCAGCCCCAGCATTTT.

The genes are TRBV6-2 or TRBV6-3 and TRBJ1-1; TRBD1 aligns across 8 bases. Germline V gene lookup returns CDR1 MNHEY and CDR2 SVGEGT. Trimming took 1 base from V and 5 from J; bases not matched to a gene: 6. This CDR3 comprises 15 residues. CDR3 protein: CASSYFGRGRTEAFF. CDR3 bases: TGTGCCAGCAGTTACTTTGGCAGGGGGCGAACTGAAGCTTTCTTT.

CDR3 bases: TGTGCCAGCAGGCCCAGGGTGGGGAATTCACCCCTCCACTTT. Its translation: CASRPRVGNSPLHF. The chain combines TRBV7-2 with TRBJ1-6, with D perhaps TRBD1 (5 bases). CDR3 length: 14 residues. V was shortened by 6 bases and J by 7 bases, with 13 bases between the two germline ends. The germline gives CDR1 SGHTA, CDR2 FQGNSA. Supplemented by reference TRBV7-2 and TRBJ1-6, the full variable domain reads GAGVSQSPSNKVTEKGKDVELRCDPISGHTALYWYRQSLGQGLEFLIYFQGNSAPDKSGLPSDRFSAERTGGSVSTLTIQRTQQEDSAVYLCASRPRVGNSPLHFGNGTRLTVT.

The chain uses TRBV4-3 and TRBJ2-3, with 7 bases identical to TRBD2. V was pared by 4 bases and J by 2 bases, with 9 bases of the junction left unmatched. Germline CDR1 LGHNA, CDR2 YSLEER. The CDR3 consists of 16 residues. CDR3: CASSPGWAGDTDTQYF. In DNA form, the CDR3 reads TGCGCCAGCAGCCCAGGATGGGCGGGGGACACAGATACGCAGTATTTT.